The rows below give T cell receptor beta chains drawn from one sample of a study of T-cell memory formation after mild COVID-19. TCRdb ran MiXCR on the 5' RACE reads and lists one entry per CDR3 protein. The sample consists of about 350,000 distinct CDR3 sequences, around 15% of them appearing once. The sequenced sample consisted of PBMCs or a T cell subset sorted from them (not recorded which). Receptor source: a man aged 18 to 29 who had mild COVID-19 (a few samples of this study predate the infection). Cell type and time point are not known. Both conserved end residues are part of each CDR3. A D gene is named only where the DNA matches it firmly. Only part of the rows carry a size: once, few, many, or a class if the clone is expanded.

17	TRBV6-5	TRBD2	TRBJ2-5	few	CASSYSGPGGRGETQYF	TGTGCCAGCAGTTACTCAGGGCCGGGAGGTCGCGGAGAGACCCAGTACTTC
13	TRBV27	-	TRBJ2-1	few	CASSSTGTQEQFF	TGTGCCAGCAGTTCTACCGGGACACAAGAACAGTTCTTC
14	TRBV7-6	-	TRBJ2-1	-	CASSPLRSYNEQFF	TGTGCCAGCAGCCCTTTGCGGTCCTACAATGAGCAGTTCTTC
14	TRBV20-1	TRBD2	TRBJ2-3	few	CSAPRGVGTDTQYF	TGCAGTGCCCCTCGGGGGGTGGGCACAGATACGCAGTATTTT
18	TRBV3-1	-	TRBJ1-4	few	CASSYHPGLGATNEKLFF	TGTGCCAGCAGCTATCACCCGGGTTTGGGTGCGACTAATGAAAAACTGTTTTTT
17	TRBV28	TRBD1	TRBJ2-3	-	CASSSPWDRGSTDTQYF	TGTGCCAGCAGCTCTCCTTGGGACAGGGGGTCCACAGATACGCAGTATTTT
14	TRBV19	-	TRBJ1-5	-	CASSILVGNQPQHF	TGTGCCAGTAGTATCCTGGTCGGCAATCAGCCCCAGCATTTT
13	TRBV9	TRBD2	TRBJ2-1	-	CASRRLANNEQFF	TGTGCCAGCAGAAGACTAGCGAACAATGAGCAGTTCTTC
15	TRBV3-1	-	TRBJ2-4	-	CASSQTPGEFNIQYF	TGTGCCAGCAGCCAAACACCAGGGGAGTTCAACATTCAGTACTTC
15	TRBV7-6	-	TRBJ2-7	-	CASSLGAGALYEQYF	TGTGCCAGCAGCTTAGGTGCGGGGGCCCTCTACGAGCAGTACTTC
13	TRBV6-5	TRBD1	TRBJ1-2	few	CASSTRQGYGYTF	TGTGCCAGCAGTACTCGACAGGGCTATGGCTACACCTTC
14	TRBV7-2	TRBD2	TRBJ2-3	-	CASSTTSSTGTQYF	TGTGCCAGCAGCACGACTAGCAGCACAGGTACGCAGTATTTT
17	TRBV5-4	TRBD1	TRBJ2-2	few	CASSSWGRTGNTGELFF	TGTGCCAGCAGCTCCTGGGGCCGGACAGGGAACACCGGGGAGCTGTTTTTT
13	TRBV20-1	-	TRBJ2-3	-	CSASRAPIDTQYF	TGCAGTGCTAGTAGAGCCCCGATAGATACGCAGTATTTT
16	TRBV6-5	TRBD1	TRBJ2-3	many	CASSVTGVQHRDTQYF	TGTGCCAGCAGTGTCACAGGGGTTCAGCACAGGGATACGCAGTATTTT
16	TRBV7-2	-	TRBJ2-2	-	CASSGTTPPRTGELFF	TGTGCCAGCAGCGGGACGACCCCCCCGAGGACCGGGGAGCTGTTTTTT
16	TRBV7-9	-	TRBJ1-1	few	CASSRSMGGSVTEAFF	TGTGCCAGCAGCCGTAGTATGGGGGGTTCGGTTACTGAAGCTTTCTTT
16	TRBV12-2	-	TRBJ2-5	few	CASRRLMTSGGETQYF	TGTGCAAGTCGCCGCCTCATGACTAGCGGGGGGGAGACCCAGTACTTC
14	TRBV20-1	TRBD2	TRBJ2-1	-	CSALSGGAEDEQFF	TGCAGTGCTCTTAGCGGGGGGGCGGAGGATGAGCAGTTCTTC
12	TRBV12-3/TRBV12-4	-	TRBJ2-5	-	CASSLIEETQYF	TGTGCCAGCAGTTTGATAGAGGAGACCCAGTACTTC
12	TRBV4-2	-	TRBJ1-1	-	CASSQDALGAFF	TGTGCCAGCAGCCAAGATGCCCTGGGGGCTTTCTTT
19	TRBV4-3	-	TRBJ1-1	-	CASSQDHQEQGALGTEAFF	TGCGCCAGCAGCCAAGATCACCAGGAACAGGGAGCGTTGGGGACTGAAGCTTTCTTT
13	TRBV9	TRBD1	TRBJ1-2	-	CASRGTGGPIYTF	TGTGCCAGCCGCGGGACAGGGGGCCCAATTTACACCTTC
12	TRBV27	-	TRBJ2-1	few	CASSSYGREQFF	TGTGCCAGCAGTTCGTACGGCCGGGAGCAGTTCTTC
13	TRBV18	TRBD1	TRBJ1-2	-	CASSPETGRGYTF	TGTGCCAGCTCACCGGAGACAGGGCGCGGCTACACCTTC
14	TRBV5-1	-	TRBJ2-3	few	CASSRGGFTDTQYF	TGCGCCAGCAGTAGGGGGGGTTTCACCGATACGCAGTATTTT
12	TRBV13	-	TRBJ1-3	-	CASSPQGNTIYF	TGTGCCAGCAGCCCACAGGGTAACACCATATATTTT
12	TRBV20-1	-	TRBJ2-3	-	CSARELAPPQYF	TGCAGTGCTAGGGAACTAGCTCCCCCGCAGTATTTT
15	TRBV9	-	TRBJ1-1	few	CASSVGGLVNTEAFF	TGTGCCAGCAGCGTAGGGGGGCTAGTGAACACTGAAGCTTTCTTT
15	TRBV7-3	-	TRBJ2-3	once	CASSPYGALTDTQYF	TGTGCCAGCAGCCCCTATGGAGCACTCACAGATACGCAGTATTTT
12	TRBV20-1	-	TRBJ2-1	few	CSAKVFGNEQFF	TGCAGTGCAAAGGTCTTCGGCAATGAGCAGTTCTTC
15	TRBV4-3	-	TRBJ2-5	few	CASSQQGQSAETQYF	TGCGCCAGCAGCCAACAGGGCCAGAGCGCAGAGACCCAGTACTTC
15	TRBV12-3/TRBV12-4	-	TRBJ2-7	few	CASSFSRSNSYEQYF	TGTGCCAGCAGTTTTAGTAGGTCAAACTCCTACGAGCAGTACTTC
17	TRBV5-1	-	TRBJ2-3	few	CASSLAPLPNRPDTQYF	TGCGCCAGCAGCTTGGCCCCTCTTCCCAACCGTCCAGATACGCAGTATTTT
13	TRBV27	-	TRBJ2-2	-	CASTTANTGELFF	TGTGCCAGCACCACCGCGAACACCGGGGAGCTGTTTTTT
12	TRBV12-3/TRBV12-4	-	TRBJ1-5	-	CASQRGSQPQHF	TGTGCCAGCCAGAGGGGGAGTCAGCCCCAGCATTTT
14	TRBV5-1	-	TRBJ1-6	-	CASSSDPTARPLHF	TGCGCCAGCAGCTCGGACCCGACAGCTCGACCCCTCCACTTT
17	TRBV4-3	-	TRBJ1-1	few	CASSQGSFGTTNTEAFF	TGCGCCAGCAGCCAAGGTTCTTTCGGGACAACCAACACTGAAGCTTTCTTT
14	TRBV4-1	-	TRBJ1-1	-	CASSPLFVSTEAFF	TGCGCCAGCAGCCCTCTCTTCGTGAGCACTGAAGCTTTCTTT
18	TRBV9	TRBD1	TRBJ2-1	few	CASSGGQGPSSSYNEQFF	TGTGCCAGCAGCGGGGGACAGGGGCCCTCTAGCTCCTACAATGAGCAGTTCTTC
16	TRBV24-1	-	TRBJ2-7	-	CATSAEGQGLGYEQYF	TGTGCCACCAGTGCTGAGGGCCAGGGACTGGGCTACGAGCAGTACTTC
17	TRBV12-3/TRBV12-4	-	TRBJ2-1	few	CASTSTVAGGAGNEQFF	TGTGCCAGCACCAGCACCGTAGCTGGGGGGGCCGGGAATGAGCAGTTCTTC
14	TRBV2	-	TRBJ1-5	-	CASSEGLSNQPQHF	TGTGCCAGCAGTGAAGGTCTTAGCAATCAGCCCCAGCATTTT
15	TRBV7-6	TRBD1	TRBJ1-6	few	CASSLGQADNSPLHF	TGTGCCAGCAGCCTAGGACAGGCGGATAATTCACCCCTCCACTTT
15	TRBV28	TRBD1	TRBJ2-2	-	CASRHRTGNTGELFF	TGTGCCAGCAGACACAGGACAGGGAACACCGGGGAGCTGTTTTTT
16	TRBV6-2/TRBV6-3	TRBD1	TRBJ2-3	many	CASSPRDRGVPDTQYF	TGTGCCAGCAGTCCCCGGGACAGGGGGGTTCCAGATACGCAGTATTTT